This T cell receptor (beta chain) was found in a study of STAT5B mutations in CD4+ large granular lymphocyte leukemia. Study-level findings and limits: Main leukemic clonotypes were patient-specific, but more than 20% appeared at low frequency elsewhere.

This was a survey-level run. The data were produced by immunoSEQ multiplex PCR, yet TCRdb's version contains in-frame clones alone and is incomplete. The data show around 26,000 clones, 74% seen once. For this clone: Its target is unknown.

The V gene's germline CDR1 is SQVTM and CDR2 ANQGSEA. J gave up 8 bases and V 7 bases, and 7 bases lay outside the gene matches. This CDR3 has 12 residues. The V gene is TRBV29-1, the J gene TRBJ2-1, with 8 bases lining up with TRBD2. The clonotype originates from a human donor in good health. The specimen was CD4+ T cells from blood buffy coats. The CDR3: CSGGLARDEQFF. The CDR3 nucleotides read TGCAGCGGCGGACTAGCTAGGGATGAGCAGTTCTTC.